The present TCR beta chain was sequenced within a study of PD-1 blockade in classical Hodgkin lymphoma. Time point meaning: cycle 4 day 1 (C4D1), after 6 weeks of nivolumab. Every patient experienced relapse after autologous stem cell transplantation, and brentuximab vedotin exposure varied. From thawed PBMCs, CD4+ T cells were purified using magnetic negative selection. Here immunoSEQ multiplex PCR was the method, and the copy in TCRdb shows in-frame clones only, minus some. The repertoire consists of approximately 28,000 clones, with more than 60% occurring once and the leading ten covering around 0.6%. Germline assignment: CDR1 SGDLS and CDR2 YYNGEE. The CDR3 totals 15 residues. The trim removed 4 bases at V and 6 bases at J, leaving 9 bases unmatched.

The sequenced sample was CD4+ T cells from blood, obtained before the fourth cycle of nivolumab. The receptor's source is a human donor with classical Hodgkin lymphoma. The chain combines TRBV9 with TRBJ2-7, with TRBD1 matching over 11 bases. As DNA, the CDR3 is TGTGCCAGCAGCCAACTGGACAGGGGGCGCGGCGAGCAGTACTTC. Translation gives CASSQLDRGRGEQYF. Together with reference TRBV9 and TRBJ2-7, the CDR3 gives the full variable domain: DSGVTQTPKHLITATGQRVTLRCSPRSGDLSVYWYQQSLDQGLQFLIQYYNGEERAKGNILERFSAQQFPDLHSELNLSSLELGDSALYFCASSQLDRGRGEQYFGPGTRLTVT.